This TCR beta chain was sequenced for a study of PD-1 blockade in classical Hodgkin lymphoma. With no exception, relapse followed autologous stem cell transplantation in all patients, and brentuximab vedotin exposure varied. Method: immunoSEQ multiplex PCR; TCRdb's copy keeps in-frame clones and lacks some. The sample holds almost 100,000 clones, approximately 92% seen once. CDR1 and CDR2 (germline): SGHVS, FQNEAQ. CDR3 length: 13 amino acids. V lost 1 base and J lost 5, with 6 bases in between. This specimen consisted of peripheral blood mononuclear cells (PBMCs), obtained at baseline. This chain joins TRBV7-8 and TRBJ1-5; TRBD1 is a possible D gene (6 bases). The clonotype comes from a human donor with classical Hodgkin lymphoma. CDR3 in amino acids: CASSLGTDQPQHF. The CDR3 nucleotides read TGTGCCAGCAGCTTAGGGACAGATCAGCCCCAGCATTTT.